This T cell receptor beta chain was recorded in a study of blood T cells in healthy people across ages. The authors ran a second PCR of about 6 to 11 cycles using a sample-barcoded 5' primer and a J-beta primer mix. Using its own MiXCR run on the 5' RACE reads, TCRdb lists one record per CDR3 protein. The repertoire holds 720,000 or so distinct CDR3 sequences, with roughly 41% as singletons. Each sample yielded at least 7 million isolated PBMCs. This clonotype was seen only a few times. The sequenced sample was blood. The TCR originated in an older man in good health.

The CDR3 spells CASSRIPGGTRRNEQFF. The CDR3 DNA reads TGTGCCAGCAGTCGTATCCCGGGGGGGACACGCAGGAATGAGCAGTTCTTC. This chain joins TRBV6-1 and TRBJ2-1, with TRBD2 matching over 8 bases. Germline CDR1 is MNHNS and CDR2 is SASEGT. This CDR3 contains 17 residues. Unmatched junction bases numbered 16, after V lost 5 bases and J lost 7 bases.